A selection of T cell receptor beta chains follows, all from one sample in a study of blood T cell repertoires in COVID-19. Only in-frame clones appear in the TCRdb table, and some are missing; sequencing was by immunoSEQ multiplex PCR. The sample includes hundreds of thousands of clones, around 86% of them seen just once. Sequenced sample: PBMCs or T cells enriched from blood (not recorded which). All receptors derive from a woman aged 50 to 60 who had recovered from COVID-19. Both conserved end residues are part of each CDR3. The order of the fields is V gene, J gene, clone size, D gene, CDR3 DNA, CDR3 protein. The D gene is left open where the match is weak. The listing skips clone size in some rows; elsewhere it reads once, few, many or a size class.

V: TRBV5-8
J: TRBJ1-2
size: .
D: .
DNA: TGTGCCAGCAGCTATACCGCATCCGGGAGCCTTAACCCCCACTATGGCTACACCTTC
CDR3: CASSYTASGSLNPHYGYTF

V: TRBV5-1
J: TRBJ2-7
size: .
D: .
DNA: TGCGCCAGCAGCAAGGGACAAACCTACGAGCAGTACTTC
CDR3: CASSKGQTYEQYF

V: TRBV18
J: TRBJ1-2
size: .
D: .
DNA: TGTGCCAGCCGACAGGTAGCGACTAACTATGGCTACACCTTC
CDR3: CASRQVATNYGYTF

V: TRBV30
J: TRBJ1-4
size: once
D: .
DNA: TGTGCCTGGAGTCCACTTCAGGGTTCTAATGAAAAACTGTTTTTT
CDR3: CAWSPLQGSNEKLFF

V: TRBV25-1
J: TRBJ2-3
size: .
D: TRBD1
DNA: TGTGCCAGCAGTGAAACAGGGGGGACAGATACGCAGTATTTT
CDR3: CASSETGGTDTQYF

V: TRBV24-1
J: TRBJ1-4
size: .
D: .
DNA: TGTGCCACCAGTGATTCGAACACGGAGGGTGAAAAACTGTTTTTT
CDR3: CATSDSNTEGEKLFF

V: TRBV7-6
J: TRBJ2-7
size: .
D: .
DNA: TGTGCCAGCAGCTCTGGACAGCTATACGAGCAGTACTTC
CDR3: CASSSGQLYEQYF

V: TRBV2
J: TRBJ2-3
size: .
D: TRBD2
DNA: TGTGCCAGCAGGGGACGACTAGCGAGCACAGATACGCAGTATTTT
CDR3: CASRGRLASTDTQYF

V: TRBV18
J: TRBJ1-5
size: .
D: TRBD1
DNA: TGTGCCAGCTCACCTCCGGGACAGCTAGGGAGCAATCAGCCCCAGCATTTT
CDR3: CASSPPGQLGSNQPQHF

V: TRBV5-6
J: TRBJ1-1
size: .
D: .
DNA: TGTGCCAGCAGCTTGGATGGGGGGTTTGCCACTGAAGCTTTCTTT
CDR3: CASSLDGGFATEAFF

V: TRBV3-1/TRBV3-2
J: TRBJ1-2
size: .
D: .
DNA: TGTGCCAGCAGCCAAGATAAACGGAACTATGGCTACACCTTC
CDR3: CASSQDKRNYGYTF

V: TRBV2
J: TRBJ2-1
size: .
D: TRBD1
DNA: TGTGCCAGCAGCCTGACAGGGTCGAGCTCCTACAATGAGCAGTTCTTC
CDR3: CASSLTGSSSYNEQFF

V: TRBV28
J: TRBJ1-2
size: few
D: .
DNA: TGTGCCAGCAGTAAACTGGGCCTATCCCGGGAGGGCTACACCTTC
CDR3: CASSKLGLSREGYTF

V: TRBV7-2
J: TRBJ1-5
size: .
D: TRBD1
DNA: TGTGCCAGCAGCCGGCTGACAGGGCCGGGCCAGCCCCAGCATTTT
CDR3: CASSRLTGPGQPQHF

V: TRBV27
J: TRBJ1-6
size: .
D: .
DNA: TGTGCCAGCAGTTTATCGACCCCAGGGGTCTATAATTCACCCCTCCACTTT
CDR3: CASSLSTPGVYNSPLHF

V: TRBV10-3
J: TRBJ1-1
size: .
D: .
DNA: TGTGCCATCGGAACCGGGACGGGAGATGAAGCTTTCTTT
CDR3: CAIGTGTGDEAFF

V: TRBV27
J: TRBJ2-5
size: .
D: .
DNA: TGTGCCAGCAGTCCGACGCGGGAGACCCAGTACTTC
CDR3: CASSPTRETQYF

V: TRBV28
J: TRBJ2-1
size: .
D: .
DNA: TGTGCCAGCAGTTTCTCCGGGACACAGGACAATGAGCAGTTCTTC
CDR3: CASSFSGTQDNEQFF

V: TRBV19
J: TRBJ2-1
size: few
D: TRBD2
DNA: TGTGCCAGTAGGGAGGCCTTTAGCGGGCGGAGCTCCTACAATGAGCAGTTCTTC
CDR3: CASREAFSGRSSYNEQFF

V: TRBV18
J: TRBJ2-7
size: .
D: TRBD1
DNA: TGTGCCAGCTCACCTCCGACAGGGGGCGCCTACGAGCAGTACTTC
CDR3: CASSPPTGGAYEQYF

V: TRBV28
J: TRBJ1-3
size: .
D: TRBD1
DNA: TGTGCCAGCCTCGACAGGGAAGCTGGAAACACCATATATTTT
CDR3: CASLDREAGNTIYF

V: TRBV21-1
J: TRBJ2-1
size: once
D: .
DNA: TGTGCCAGCAGCAAAGATGGCGGACTCACCTACAATGAGCAGTTCTTC
CDR3: CASSKDGGLTYNEQFF

V: TRBV7-9
J: TRBJ1-2
size: .
D: .
DNA: TGTGCCAGCAGCTTTAAGACAGATGGCTACACCTTC
CDR3: CASSFKTDGYTF

V: TRBV10-1
J: TRBJ1-5
size: .
D: .
DNA: TGCGCCAGCAGTGACGGTGAGAATCAGCCCCAGCATTTT
CDR3: CASSDGENQPQHF

V: TRBV5-1
J: TRBJ1-5
size: .
D: TRBD1
DNA: TGCGCCAGCAGCTTTCTCTGGACAGGGGGCTATAGCAATCAGCCCCAGCATTTT
CDR3: CASSFLWTGGYSNQPQHF

V: TRBV12-2
J: TRBJ1-2
size: .
D: .
DNA: TGTGCAAGTCGCTCACGGGACAGGAAAAACTATGGCTACACCTTC
CDR3: CASRSRDRKNYGYTF

V: TRBV5-3
J: TRBJ2-7
size: .
D: TRBD2
DNA: TGTGCCAGAAGCCGGGGACTAGCGGGAGTTGAGCAGTACTTC
CDR3: CARSRGLAGVEQYF

V: TRBV7-5
J: TRBJ2-7
size: .
D: .
DNA: TGTGCCAGAAGCTATCCCATCCTAGCGGACCTATCCTACGAGCAGTACTTC
CDR3: CARSYPILADLSYEQYF

V: TRBV18
J: TRBJ1-2
size: .
D: TRBD1
DNA: TGTGCCAGCTCACCTTTAACAGGGGGAGGAGGCTACACCTTC
CDR3: CASSPLTGGGGYTF

V: TRBV11-2
J: TRBJ2-7
size: .
D: TRBD1
DNA: TGTGCCAGCAGCCAAGGGACAGGGGGGTACGAGCAGTACTTC
CDR3: CASSQGTGGYEQYF

V: TRBV5-5
J: TRBJ1-1
size: .
D: .
DNA: TGTGCCAGCAGCTTGGGCGTGACGGGGAGGACTGAAGCTTTCTTT
CDR3: CASSLGVTGRTEAFF

V: TRBV28
J: TRBJ2-7
size: .
D: TRBD2
DNA: TGTGCCAGCACCCCGGGGACTAGCGGGTTCTCCGAGCAGTACTTC
CDR3: CASTPGTSGFSEQYF

V: TRBV27
J: TRBJ2-1
size: .
D: TRBD2
DNA: TGTGCCAGCACCCCCTACGGCGGGAGGCCCTACAATGAGCAGTTCTTC
CDR3: CASTPYGGRPYNEQFF

V: TRBV6-5
J: TRBJ1-2
size: .
D: TRBD1
DNA: TGTGCCAGCAGTTACTCGAGACAGGGGGCGCTTAGTGGCTACACCTTC
CDR3: CASSYSRQGALSGYTF

V: TRBV5-6
J: TRBJ2-7
size: .
D: TRBD1
DNA: TGTGCCAGCAGCTGGGGACAGGGAACCTACGAGCAGTACTTC
CDR3: CASSWGQGTYEQYF

V: TRBV7-3
J: TRBJ2-7
size: once
D: .
DNA: TGTGCCAGCAGCCCGTGGGTGCGGGGCCAGACCTACGAGCAGTACTTC
CDR3: CASSPWVRGQTYEQYF

V: TRBV28
J: TRBJ1-5
size: .
D: .
DNA: TGTGCCATTGCGTACAGGAGCAATCAGCCCCAGCATTTT
CDR3: CAIAYRSNQPQHF

V: TRBV7-9
J: TRBJ2-1
size: .
D: .
DNA: TGTGCCAGCAGCCGATATCTCGACAGTTCCTACAATGAGCAGTTCTTC
CDR3: CASSRYLDSSYNEQFF

V: TRBV10-3
J: TRBJ2-7
size: .
D: TRBD2
DNA: TGTGCCATCAGTGAGTTTAGCGGGGAATCCTACGAGCAGTACTTC
CDR3: CAISEFSGESYEQYF

V: TRBV4-2
J: TRBJ1-5
size: .
D: TRBD1
DNA: TGTGCCAGCAGCAATAACAGGGGCGATCAGCCCCAGCATTTT
CDR3: CASSNNRGDQPQHF

V: TRBV19
J: TRBJ1-4
size: .
D: TRBD1
DNA: TGTGCCAGTAGTATCCCCAGGGGGCTGGCAAATGAAAAACTGTTTTTT
CDR3: CASSIPRGLANEKLFF

V: TRBV7-2
J: TRBJ2-2
size: .
D: .
DNA: TGTGCCAGCAGCCCAAGCCTGGGAGGCGGGGAGCTGTTTTTT
CDR3: CASSPSLGGGELFF

V: TRBV7-2
J: TRBJ2-7
size: .
D: TRBD1
DNA: TGTGCCAGCAGCGTGACGCGGACAGGGTACGACGAGCAGTACTTC
CDR3: CASSVTRTGYDEQYF

V: TRBV12-3/TRBV12-4
J: TRBJ1-5
size: .
D: .
DNA: TGTGCCAGCAGTCTGGGGCCGGCAGGCGCCCAGCATTTT
CDR3: CASSLGPAGAQHF

V: TRBV5-6
J: TRBJ2-7
size: .
D: .
DNA: TGTGCCAGCAGCCCCCCCGGGAGAACCTTAGTAGGCGAGCAGTACTTC
CDR3: CASSPPGRTLVGEQYF

V: TRBV28
J: TRBJ2-1
size: .
D: TRBD2
DNA: TGTGCCAGCAGTTTCCCAGGTCTAGCGGAACCCTACAATGAGCAGTTCTTC
CDR3: CASSFPGLAEPYNEQFF

V: TRBV4-3
J: TRBJ2-5
size: .
D: TRBD1
DNA: TGCGCCAGCAGCCAACTTGGACAGGGGGCAGGAGAGACCCAGTACTTC
CDR3: CASSQLGQGAGETQYF

V: TRBV27
J: TRBJ2-7
size: .
D: .
DNA: TGTGCCAGCAGTTTATTTCAGAACTCCTACGAGCAGTACTTC
CDR3: CASSLFQNSYEQYF

V: TRBV19
J: TRBJ1-5
size: .
D: .
DNA: TGTGCCAGTAGTAGCCCCCACAGCGGGACGGGGGGAGCCCAGCATTTT
CDR3: CASSSPHSGTGGAQHF

V: TRBV10-3
J: TRBJ2-1
size: .
D: TRBD2
DNA: TGTGCCATCATGTCTAGCGGGAGTGGTGAGCAGTTCTTC
CDR3: CAIMSSGSGEQFF

V: TRBV2
J: TRBJ1-2
size: few
D: TRBD1
DNA: TGTGCCAGCAGTTCAGGGACAGGGATTCACGGCTACACCTTC
CDR3: CASSSGTGIHGYTF

V: TRBV6-5
J: TRBJ2-2
size: .
D: TRBD2
DNA: TGTGTTAGCGGGCACACCGGGGAGCTGTTTTTT
CDR3: CVSGHTGELFF

V: TRBV5-8
J: TRBJ2-1
size: .
D: TRBD1
DNA: TGTGCCAGCAGCCAGGACAGGGGGGCCGTCTACAATGAGCAGTTCTTC
CDR3: CASSQDRGAVYNEQFF

V: TRBV24-1
J: TRBJ2-3
size: .
D: TRBD1
DNA: TGTGCCACCAGTGACCTAGGACAGGGCGGTACAGATACGCAGTATTTT
CDR3: CATSDLGQGGTDTQYF

V: TRBV27
J: TRBJ2-1
size: .
D: TRBD2
DNA: TGTGCCAGCAGTTATTTGACTAGCGGGAACTCCTACAATGAGCAGTTCTTC
CDR3: CASSYLTSGNSYNEQFF

V: TRBV27
J: TRBJ2-7
size: .
D: TRBD2
DNA: TGTGCCAGCAGTTTACTGTCGTCTAGCGGGAGCTACGAGCAGTACTTC
CDR3: CASSLLSSSGSYEQYF

V: TRBV24-1
J: TRBJ2-3
size: .
D: TRBD1
DNA: TGTGCCACCAGTGCGACAGGGGCAGATACGCAGTATTTT
CDR3: CATSATGADTQYF

V: TRBV5-4
J: TRBJ2-1
size: .
D: TRBD1
DNA: TGTGCCAGCAGCTTTGGCTCATGGACAGGGTTCTACAATGAGCAGTTCTTC
CDR3: CASSFGSWTGFYNEQFF

V: TRBV5-4
J: TRBJ2-1
size: .
D: .
DNA: TGTGCCAGCAGCCGTGACCGGAGCGATGAGCAGTTCTTC
CDR3: CASSRDRSDEQFF

V: TRBV2
J: TRBJ1-5
size: .
D: .
DNA: TGTGCCAGCAGTGAAGCATGGGGCCAGCCCCAGCATTTT
CDR3: CASSEAWGQPQHF